This T cell receptor (beta chain) came from a study of T cells in localized non-small cell lung cancer. Study findings and constraints: Uninvolved nearby lung showed the greatest T cell clonality, exceeding that found in tumor. Because researchers sequenced only one region of the tumor, heterogeneity is still possible. The appearance of a median 57 of the top 100 tumor clones was seen in adjacent lung.

Turning to this clone: Its antigen is still unknown.

Sequencing was performed with immunoSEQ multiplex PCR; in TCRdb, only in-frame clones are kept and a portion is missing. Of under 35,000 clones in the sample, approximately 90% were seen once. CDR3 length equals 15 residues. V lost 5 bases and J 4 bases, leaving 17 bases between the germline ends. The germline V gene has CDR1 GTSNPN and CDR2 SVGIG (reference sequence). This chain joins TRBV30 and TRBJ2-2, with D possibly TRBD2 on 6 matching bases. This TCR was sampled from a female donor of 60 years or more with stage I lung adenocarcinoma. The sample was peripheral blood, taken before any cancer treatment. CDR3 nucleotides: TGTGCCTGGGCCGTCCGGGCGGGGCTCACCGGGGAGCTGTTTTTT. Protein product: CAWAVRAGLTGELFF.